This T cell receptor beta chain was obtained from a study of Ad26.COV2.S vaccination and SARS-CoV-2 variants. Study conclusions and caveats: Reported post-vaccination CD8+ and CD4+ T cell responses to spike showed substantial breadth. The study found similar non-spike TCR breadth in vaccine and placebo recipients.

The CDR3 totals 12 residues. Losses at the gene ends were 5 bases for V and 12 bases for J; bases not matched to a gene: 7. Germline CDR1 reads MNHEY; CDR2 reads SVGAGI. Treatment described: about 20 received Ad26.COV2.S at low or high dose, single or two shots; 5 received placebo; per-sample allocation not given. At day 63 after the first vaccine or placebo injection, samples were drawn. Profiling relied on immunoSEQ multiplex PCR, and the TCRdb table lists in-frame clones only, not all of them. This table has around 450,000 clones, about 88% appearing once. About this clone itself: Its antigen remains unknown.

The starting material was peripheral blood, obtained in a trial of Ad26.COV2.S vaccine versus placebo. This receptor was obtained from a person aged 18-60 years who received the Ad26.COV2.S COVID-19 vaccine or a placebo. This rearrangement joins TRBV6-5 to TRBJ2-1, with 7 bases identical to TRBD1. CDR3 nucleotide sequence: TGTGCCAGCAGTCCGCAGGGGGATGTGCAGTTCTTC. The encoded protein is CASSPQGDVQFF.